This T cell receptor (beta chain) came from a study of Graves' ophthalmopathy and Graves' hyperthyroidism. On the study more broadly: Researchers obtained peripheral blood at initial diagnosis, before any treatment had begun.

This clonotype was detected many times. As yet, its antigen is unknown. Study conclusions and caveats: A classifier, a 13-signature model, separated ophthalmopathy from stable hyperthyroidism with more than 85% sensitivity and roughly 80% specificity. In blood, most expanded thyroid clonotypes above 0.001 frequency were also detected.

Germline loops: CDR1 MNHEY, CDR2 SMNVEV (reference sequence). V was trimmed by 8 bases and J by 0 bases, leaving 8 bases between them. The CDR3 consists of 12 residues. RNA transcripts served as template for amplifying TCR beta CDR3 sequences. In the first round, RT-PCR was carried out with HTBI primers, and a multiplex PCR formed the second round. TCRdb passed the multiplex PCR reads through MiXCR, listing each CDR3 protein once. The sample yields approximately 500,000 distinct CDR3 sequences, 13% to 15% seen once. The chain combines TRBV27 with TRBJ2-7, with D possibly matching TRBD2 (6 bases). This sequence was found in a woman between 25 and 40 years old with Graves' ophthalmopathy. The sequenced material came from blood. The CDR3 reads CASAGSSYEQYF. The CDR3 DNA reads TGTGCCAGCGCGGGGTCCTCCTACGAGCAGTACTTC.